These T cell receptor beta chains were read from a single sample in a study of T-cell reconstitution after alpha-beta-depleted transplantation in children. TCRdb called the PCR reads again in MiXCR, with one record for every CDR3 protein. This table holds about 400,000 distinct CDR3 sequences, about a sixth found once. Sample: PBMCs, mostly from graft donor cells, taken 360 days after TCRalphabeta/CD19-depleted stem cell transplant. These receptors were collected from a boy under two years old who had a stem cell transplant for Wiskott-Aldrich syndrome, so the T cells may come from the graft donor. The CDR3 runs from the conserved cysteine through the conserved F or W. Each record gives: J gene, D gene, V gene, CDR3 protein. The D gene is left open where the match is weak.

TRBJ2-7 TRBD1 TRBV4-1 CASSLGGQGYEQYF
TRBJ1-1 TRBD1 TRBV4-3 CASSPGTGELNTEAFF
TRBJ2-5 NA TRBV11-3 CASSLVREWGGETQYF
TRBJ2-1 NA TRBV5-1 CASSLVAFSYNEQFF
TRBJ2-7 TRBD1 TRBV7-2 CASSSRRGLGEQYF
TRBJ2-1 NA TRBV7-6 CASSGRYRTSSYNEQFF
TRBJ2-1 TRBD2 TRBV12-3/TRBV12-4 CASTGGKPYNEQFF
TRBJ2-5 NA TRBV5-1 CASSLAVPPQETQYF
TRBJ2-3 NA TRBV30 CAWSPEDTQYF
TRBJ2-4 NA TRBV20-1 CSAILAKNIQYF
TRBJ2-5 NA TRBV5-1 CASSLAGVIETQYF
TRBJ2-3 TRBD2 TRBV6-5 CASSYLSAGEADTQYF
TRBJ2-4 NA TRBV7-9 CASSQTGPDIQYF